This T cell receptor (beta chain) comes out of a study of blood T cell repertoires in COVID-19 (dated by TCRdb to the early 2020s). At the level of the whole study: Samples from collaborators originated in the United States, Italy and Spain and spanned both the acute and convalescent phases of COVID-19. The prospective study material was composed of cDNA or gDNA derived from T cells, B-cell-depleted T cells, or PBMCs. The dataset comprised deeply sampled blood TCRbeta repertoires from subjects exposed to, actively infected with, or recovered from COVID-19. The repertoires were released in a freely available public database intended as a resource for research on the immune response to SARS-CoV-2. Samples were obtained from the ongoing ImmuneRACE study (first 160 participants) and from 950 to 1,500 subjects provided by 6 global collaborators. A de-identified subject ID, COVID-19 status, age in years and sex were almost always included in the sample metadata. Where available, HLA class I and class II types were taken from metadata supplied by the sample provider and were not determined by assay-based typing.

The table lists this clone with a count of one. Its target antigen remains unknown. Base quality data are lacking; no much larger clone is found one base away. Broad study findings and their caveats: The quantity of clinical and demographic metadata differed by source and by participant and was supplied without curation.

Sequences SGHVS (CDR1) and FQNEAQ (CDR2) are obtained from the germline V gene. From V the trimming removes 1 base and from J it removes 2 bases, while the gene matches leave 11 bases of the junction unaccounted for. Its CDR3 holds 17 amino acids, cysteine through phenylalanine. Only CDR3 DNA is held: 51 bases, read in frame from base 1. Each collaborating institution followed its own protocols to collect whole blood in K2EDTA tubes. For TCRbeta analysis, collaborators shipped samples as frozen whole blood, isolated PBMCs, or DNA extracted from either of those sample types. TCRbeta CDR3 regions were amplified from genomic DNA by means of the immunoSEQ Assay, a bias-controlled multiplex PCR. The source study handled its data this way. The number of nucleated cells in each sample was estimated by amplification of reference gene primers within the assay. To quantify the absolute abundance of each unique TCRbeta CDR3 rearrangement, sequence reads were collapsed and filtered. For each sample, productive Simpson clonality was calculated by taking the square root of Simpson's diversity index across productive rearrangements. Sourced from immuneACCESS, this table was stored by TCRdb with only in-frame sequences that have V and J called. A share of the clones is absent; for the studies checked, an unresolved V gene accounts for under half, and the remainder has no known explanation. V and J calls and clone size follow that table, whereas D and trimming were derived from the DNA. The sample has about 80,000 clones on record, around 86% of them singletons. Around 9.7% of the sample belongs to the ten largest clones.

The receptor was isolated from a human donor in a cohort sampled during active COVID-19. The sample consisted of peripheral blood. The V and J genes are TRBV7-8 and TRBJ2-7; TRBD1 agrees with 7 junctional bases. CDR3 sequence: CASSLERTGVGPYEQYF. The sequence in DNA is TGTGCCAGCAGCTTAGAGCGTACAGGGGTGGGTCCCTACGAGCAGTACTTC.